One and the same sample provided the 24 T cell receptor beta chains below, sequenced in a study of shared clonotypes between healthy human individuals (dated by TCRdb to 2020 to 2022). Libraries came from the immunoSEQ multiplex PCR assay. What TCRdb holds here is the immuneACCESS table cut down to in-frame rearrangements. Part of the clones is not present; checked against another copy, under half of the missing clones reflect an unresolved V gene, and the others are unexplained. The sample table holds about 480,000 clones, of which about 79% were seen once. The ten largest clonotypes hold roughly an eighth of the sample. The source material was PBMCs. Source of these receptors: a woman in her 40s in good health. Some clones in this sample may be carry-over from other donors' samples.

The rearrangement joins TRBV15 to TRBJ2-1; 14 bases line up with TRBD2. Germline loops: CDR1 LNHNV, CDR2 YYDKDF (reference sequence). Losses at the gene ends were 1 base for V and 3 bases for J; bases not matched to a gene: 2. The CDR3 runs 17 residues. CDR3 in DNA: TGTGCCACCAGCAGAGTTGGGACTAGCGGGAGCTACAATGAGCAGTTCTTC. Translated: CATSRVGTSGSYNEQFF.

In the case of this clone: This CDR3 is also generated by other DNA sequences in the sample. The chain links TRBV18 to TRBJ2-7, with TRBD2 matching 14 bases. J lost 4 bases, V lost 3 bases, and 2 bases had no gene match. The CDR3 contains 15 residues. Germline CDR1 and CDR2: KGHSH and LQKENI. DNA of the CDR3: TGTGCCAGCTCACCCGGGACTAGCGGGAGTTACGAGCAGTACTTC. This gives the protein CASSPGTSGSYEQYF.

This clone appeared many times. This rearrangement joins TRBV25-1 to TRBJ1-6, with D unresolved. Germline V lookup: CDR1 MGHDK, CDR2 SYGVNS. The V end was cut by 1 base, the J end by 7 bases, with 5 bases between. This CDR3 has 13 residues. The CDR3, as DNA: TGTGCCAGCAGTGAATCTGAGAATTCACCCCTCCACTTT. This codes for CASSESENSPLHF.

This chain joins TRBV11-2 and TRBJ1-2; TRBD1 matches at 10 bases. The CDR3 spans 15 residues. CDR1 is SGHAT, CDR2 FQNNGV, per germline. The trim removed 1 base at V and 6 bases at J, leaving 5 bases unmatched. The CDR3 nucleotides are TGTGCCAGCAGCTTAGCGGGACAGGGGCTCAATGGCTACACCTTC. Its translation: CASSLAGQGLNGYTF.

V usage is TRBV2 and J usage is TRBJ2-5; the D is unclear. V shed 4 bases and J shed 5 bases, with 8 bases lying between them. Germline V gene lookup returns CDR1 SNHLY and CDR2 FYNNEI. The CDR3 runs to 12 residues. The CDR3 coding sequence is TGTGCCAGCAGTGGTTCTATCGAGACCCAGTACTTC. This codes for CASSGSIETQYF.

V usage is TRBV4-3 and J usage is TRBJ2-6, with D uncertain. Germline loops: CDR1 LGHNA, CDR2 YSLEER. The CDR3 contains 16 residues. V was pared by 0 bases and J by 1 base, with 7 bases between. The DNA of the CDR3 is TGCGCCAGCAGCCAAGATCCGGAGTCTGGGGCCAACGTCCTGACTTTC. Its protein product is CASSQDPESGANVLTF.

This clone appeared a single time. This sample includes further DNA sequences coding for the same CDR3. The V gene is TRBV18, the J gene TRBJ2-1; D is undetermined. Germline CDR1 and CDR2: KGHSH and LQKENI. The CDR3 has 13 amino acids. The V and J ends lost 3 bases and 4 bases respectively, with 7 bases between them. CDR3 sequence (DNA): TGTGCCAGCTCACCGGAAGGGTACAATGAGCAGTTCTTC. This encodes CASSPEGYNEQFF.

This clone was observed once. The V call is TRBV27, the J call TRBJ2-3, with D perhaps TRBD1 (6 bases). The V and J ends lost 2 bases and 10 bases respectively, with 16 bases between them. Germline CDR1 and CDR2: MNHEY and SMNVEV (reference sequence). The CDR3 runs to 14 residues. The CDR3 coding sequence is TGTGCCAGCAGTTTAACACAGGGAGTCAGCGCGCAGTATTTT. Protein product: CASSLTQGVSAQYF.

The CDR3 region is CASSETGGGRGKLFF. CDR3 coding DNA: TGTGCCAGCAGTGAGACAGGGGGCGGAAGGGGAAAACTGTTTTTT. This sequence joins TRBV2 and TRBJ1-4; 10 bases are a match to TRBD1. After removal of 3 bases from V and 10 bases from J, the junction contained 8 bases not matched to a gene. The CDR3 is made up of 15 amino acids. Germline CDR1 SNHLY, CDR2 FYNNEI.

The chain employs TRBV5-1 and TRBJ1-2, with 7 bases that match TRBD1. CDR3 length equals 15 residues. The germline gives CDR1 SGHRS, CDR2 YFSETQ. Trimming took 3 bases from V and 4 from J; bases not matched to a gene: 9. CDR3 nucleotides: TGCGCCAGCAGCTCGGGACAGACCAAGATCTATGGCTACACCTTC. Its translation: CASSSGQTKIYGYTF.

The rearrangement joins TRBV7-7 to TRBJ1-1; possibly TRBD1 for D (6 bases). In germline, CDR1 is SSHAT, CDR2 FNYEAQ (reference sequence). The length of the CDR3 is 13 residues. Trimming cost V 5 bases and J 3 bases, with 10 bases left between them. CDR3 nucleotides: TGTGCCAGCAGCCGGGGGCTAGACACTGAAGCTTTCTTT. It yields the protein CASSRGLDTEAFF.

The rearrangement joins TRBV29-1 to TRBJ1-2; 10 bases fit TRBD1. Germline V gene sequence: CDR1 SQVTM, CDR2 ANQGSEA. This CDR3 region has 13 residues. Germline trimming cut 6 bases from V and 6 bases from J; bases unmatched to any gene: 7. CDR3 sequence (DNA): TGCAGCGTGAGGGGGACAGGGGTTGATGGCTACACCTTC. It translates to CSVRGTGVDGYTF.

The chain employs TRBV10-3 and TRBJ1-1, with 9 bases identical to TRBD1. Germline V gives CDR1 ENHRY, CDR2 SYGVKD. V trimming: 6 bases; J trimming: 4 bases; junction bases outside the gene matches: 0. CDR3 length: 12 residues. CDR3 DNA sequence: TGTGCCATCAGGGACAGGGGCACTGAAGCTTTCTTT. Translation gives CAIRDRGTEAFF.

The V call is TRBV30, the J call TRBJ1-4, with D uncertain. Germline V CDR1 and CDR2: GTSNPN, SVGIG (reference sequence). The V gene lost 4 bases and the J gene lost 4 bases, with 19 bases spanning the gap. The CDR3 is made up of 16 amino acids. CDR3 sequence reads: CAWTNFEDGNNEKLFF. The CDR3 DNA reads TGTGCCTGGACCAACTTCGAGGACGGAAATAATGAAAAACTGTTTTTT. Supplemented by reference TRBV30 and TRBJ1-4, the full variable domain reads SQTIHQWPATLVQPVGSPLSLECTVEGTSNPNLYWYRQAAGRGLQLLFYSVGIGQISSEVPQNLSASRPQDRQFILSSKKLLLSDSGFYLCAWTNFEDGNNEKLFFGSGTQLSVL.

The chain carries TRBV28 and TRBJ2-3; 14 nucleotides line up with TRBD2. The junction had 6 bases not matched to a gene; V was cut back by 1 base and J by 3 bases. This CDR3 contains 18 residues. Germline CDR1 MDHEN, CDR2 SYDVKM. The CDR3 coding sequence is TGTGCCAGCAGTTTATCCGATGGGACTAGCGGGAGTACAGATACGCAGTATTTT. Residues: CASSLSDGTSGSTDTQYF. The entire variable domain, with the rest obtained from reference TRBV28 and TRBJ2-3, is as follows: DVKVTQSSRYLVKRTGEKVFLECVQDMDHENMFWYRQDPGLGLRLIYFSYDVKMKEKGDIPEGYSVSREKKERFSLILESASTNQTSMYLCASSLSDGTSGSTDTQYFGPGTRLTVL.

This chain joins TRBV7-6 and TRBJ2-1; 7 bases fit TRBD2. The CDR3 extends over 13 amino acids. The trim removed 3 bases at V and 8 bases at J, leaving 4 bases unmatched. Germline CDR1 reads SGHVS; CDR2 reads FNYEAQ. The CDR3 coding sequence is TGTGCCAGCAGCTTCCGACGGGAGGATGAGCAGTTCTTC. Its translation is CASSFRREDEQFF. Using reference TRBV7-6 and TRBJ2-1 for the parts outside the CDR3, the full variable domain is GAGVSQSPRYKVTKRGQDVALRCDPISGHVSLYWYRQALGQGPEFLTYFNYEAQQDKSGLPNDRFSAERPEGSISTLTIQRTEQRDSAMYRCASSFRREDEQFFGPGTRLTVL.

This chain uses TRBV2 with TRBJ1-4; the match to TRBD1 covers 7 bases. In germline, CDR1 is SNHLY, CDR2 FYNNEI. V shed 4 bases, J shed 4 bases, and the junction held 3 bases outside the gene matches. This CDR3 spans 14 amino acids. CDR3 in DNA: TGTGCCAGCAGTGTGGGACAGATTAATGAAAAACTGTTTTTT. Encoded protein: CASSVGQINEKLFF.

J is TRBJ1-4 and V is TRBV11-2; tentative D call: TRBD1 (5 bases). Trimming left V 4 bases short and J 8 bases short, with 14 bases between. This CDR3 is 14 amino acids long. Germline V gene lookup returns CDR1 SGHAT and CDR2 FQNNGV. CDR3 sequence reads: CASSYSNSGEKLFF. The CDR3 nucleotides are TGTGCCAGCAGCTACTCGAATTCAGGGGAAAAACTGTTTTTT.

The chain has TRBV27 and TRBJ2-1, with a weak D call TRBD1 (5 bases). The CDR3 runs 15 residues. CDR1 MNHEY and CDR2 SMNVEV come from the germline V gene (reference sequence). Trimming took off 5 bases at V and 8 bases at J, with 19 bases between the two ends. CDR3 sequence reads: CASSPSRVLGDEQFF. The CDR3 DNA reads TGTGCCAGCAGTCCCAGCCGGGTCTTAGGGGATGAGCAGTTCTTC.

The chain recombines TRBV10-3 with TRBJ2-7, with D uncertain. The V and J ends lost 3 bases and 0 bases respectively, with 9 bases between them. There are 14 residues in the CDR3. Germline CDR1 and CDR2: ENHRY and SYGVKD. Here the CDR3 DNA reads TGTGCCATCAGTGACGGTAGGAGCTCCTACGAGCAGTACTTC. Protein: CAISDGRSSYEQYF.

V is TRBV5-8 and J is TRBJ2-3, with 10 nucleotides matching TRBD1. The CDR3 totals 15 residues. Trimming took 0 bases from V and 3 from J; bases not matched to a gene: 1. Germline V gene lookup returns CDR1 SGHTS and CDR2 YDEGEE. The CDR3 sequence is CASSLGGQGTDTQYF. In DNA form, the CDR3 reads TGTGCCAGCAGCTTGGGGGGACAGGGGACAGATACGCAGTATTTT.

This rearrangement joins TRBV6-5 to TRBJ1-3; D is ambiguous. V lost 2 bases to trimming and J lost 0 bases, with 8 bases between them. Germline CDR1 is MNHEY and CDR2 is SVGAGI. The CDR3 contains 15 residues. CDR3 protein: CASSYGANSGNTIYF. The DNA for the CDR3 is TGTGCCAGCAGTTACGGCGCCAACTCTGGAAACACCATATATTTT.

J is TRBJ2-7 and V is TRBV4-1; D possibly corresponds to TRBD1 (6 bases). Germline V gene data show CDR1 as MGHRA and CDR2 as YSYEKL. V was shortened by 0 bases and J by 2 bases, with 11 bases between the two germline ends. This CDR3 is 15 amino acids long. In DNA form, the CDR3 reads TGCGCCAGCAGCCAAGAGCCCGGACAGACCTACGAGCAGTACTTC. Amino acids: CASSQEPGQTYEQYF.

The chain employs TRBV10-2 and TRBJ2-1; 12 nucleotides match TRBD2. V lost 8 bases to trimming and J lost 6 bases; unmatched junction nucleotides: 8. The germline CDR1 and CDR2 sequences are WSHSY and SAAADI. This CDR3 is 15 amino acids long. DNA for the CDR3: TGCGCCAGCGTCCCTAGCGGGAGGGCCCTCAATGAGCAGTTCTTC. This codes for CASVPSGRALNEQFF.